The clone carrying this T cell receptor (beta chain) was observed a handful of times. As yet, its antigen is unknown. The source of the sample is a study of cytomegalovirus exposure and HLA in healthy donors. Study results and limitations: Cytomegalovirus association was assigned to approximately 180 TCR beta chains. TRBV6-2, TRBV6-3 and other indistinguishable V segments were excluded.

The PCR employed 60 Vbeta primers together with 13 Jbeta primers. Profiling relied on immunoSEQ multiplex PCR, and the TCRdb table lists in-frame clones only, not all of them. In the table there are 180,000 or so clones, approximately 67% of which are singletons. Germline V gives CDR1 MNHNY, CDR2 SVGAGI (reference sequence). The CDR3 is made up of 14 amino acids. The chain couples TRBV6-6 to TRBJ2-5; TRBD1 matches at 10 bases. The last part of the DNA fits TRBJ2-7 better; the J call may be wrong. The source of this sequence is a man aged 40-49 years in good health and CMV-seronegative. Sequences were obtained from PBMCs. CDR3 coding DNA: TGTGCCAGCAGTCCGGGACAGGGGCACTACGAGCAGTACTTC. Protein sequence: CASSPGQGHYEQYF.